This is a list of T cell receptor beta chains from one sample in a study of OX40 agonist ivuxolimab in advanced cancers. Sequencing was performed with immunoSEQ multiplex PCR; in TCRdb, only in-frame clones are kept and a portion is missing. The sample lists approximately 82,000 clones, around four fifths occurring once. The specimen comprised CD4+ or CD8+ T cells sorted from blood, sampled in a trial of the OX40 agonist ivuxolimab. The receptor set was obtained from an adult with an advanced solid tumor such as melanoma, head and neck, liver or kidney cancer. Each CDR3 is given with its conserved first and last residue. D genes are given only for firm matches. Clone size is shown for a subset of rows, as once, few, many or a class of expanded clone.

d_call: .; j_call: TRBJ1-2; v_call: TRBV6-1; clone_size: once; cdr3_aa: CASSAPGTNNYGYTF; cdr3_nt: TGTGCCAGCAGTGCCCCCGGGACTAATAACTATGGCTACACCTTC
d_call: .; j_call: TRBJ2-7; v_call: TRBV5-1; clone_size: .; cdr3_aa: CASSLDGATRVSEQYF; cdr3_nt: TGCGCCAGCAGCTTGGACGGGGCAACACGGGTGAGCGAGCAGTACTTC
d_call: .; j_call: TRBJ2-7; v_call: TRBV21-1; clone_size: .; cdr3_aa: CASWRSDQKLEQYF; cdr3_nt: TGTGCCTCATGGAGAAGCGACCAAAAGCTCGAGCAGTACTTC
d_call: .; j_call: TRBJ1-6; v_call: TRBV7-2; clone_size: .; cdr3_aa: CASTQANSPLHF; cdr3_nt: TGTGCCAGCACCCAGGCAAATTCACCCCTCCACTTT
d_call: .; j_call: TRBJ2-5; v_call: TRBV2; clone_size: .; cdr3_aa: CASRRGLQETQYF; cdr3_nt: TGTGCCAGCAGGCGGGGGCTCCAAGAGACCCAGTACTTC
d_call: .; j_call: TRBJ2-1; v_call: TRBV23-1; clone_size: .; cdr3_aa: CATRLLYLTYNEQFF; cdr3_nt: TGCGCCACCAGACTGTTATACCTAACCTACAATGAGCAGTTCTTC
d_call: .; j_call: TRBJ1-2; v_call: TRBV4-1; clone_size: .; cdr3_aa: CASSQAPGGYTF; cdr3_nt: TGCGCCAGCAGCCAAGCCCCAGGGGGCTACACCTTC
d_call: .; j_call: TRBJ2-3; v_call: TRBV7-6; clone_size: .; cdr3_aa: CASSSDLLPGTQYF; cdr3_nt: TGTGCCAGCAGCTCGGACCTTCTTCCCGGTACGCAGTATTTT
d_call: TRBD1; j_call: TRBJ1-1; v_call: TRBV6-5; clone_size: once; cdr3_aa: CASSYGAGGGGEAFF; cdr3_nt: TGTGCCAGCAGTTACGGGGCAGGGGGCGGTGGTGAAGCTTTCTTT
d_call: .; j_call: TRBJ1-3; v_call: TRBV30; clone_size: .; cdr3_aa: CAWSVQGNTIYF; cdr3_nt: TGTGCCTGGAGTGTACAAGGAAACACCATATATTTT
d_call: TRBD1; j_call: TRBJ2-7; v_call: TRBV7-2; clone_size: once; cdr3_aa: CASSLVGQDYEQYF; cdr3_nt: TGTGCCAGCAGCTTAGTGGGACAGGACTACGAGCAGTACTTC
d_call: .; j_call: TRBJ2-7; v_call: TRBV18; clone_size: once; cdr3_aa: CASSPLGSYNDSSYEQYF; cdr3_nt: TGTGCCAGCTCACCATTGGGCAGTTACAATGACAGCTCCTACGAGCAGTACTTC
d_call: .; j_call: TRBJ2-7; v_call: TRBV19; clone_size: .; cdr3_aa: CASSIKGSGHGNVYEQYF; cdr3_nt: TGTGCCAGTAGTATAAAAGGGTCGGGACACGGAAATGTCTACGAGCAGTACTTC
d_call: .; j_call: TRBJ1-6; v_call: TRBV14; clone_size: few; cdr3_aa: CASSLNNSPLHF; cdr3_nt: TGTGCCAGCAGCCTCAATAATTCACCCCTCCACTTT
d_call: TRBD1; j_call: TRBJ1-2; v_call: TRBV27; clone_size: few; cdr3_aa: CASSRQGQGIDGYTF; cdr3_nt: TGTGCCAGCAGCCGCCAGGGACAGGGGATCGATGGCTACACCTTC
d_call: .; j_call: TRBJ2-2; v_call: TRBV11-2; clone_size: .; cdr3_aa: CASSPSVITAGELFF; cdr3_nt: TGTGCCAGCAGCCCCTCGGTTATCACGGCCGGGGAGCTGTTTTTT
d_call: TRBD1; j_call: TRBJ2-2; v_call: TRBV29-1; clone_size: .; cdr3_aa: CSVVGQGLTGELFF; cdr3_nt: TGCAGCGTTGTTGGACAGGGGCTTACCGGGGAGCTGTTTTTT
d_call: .; j_call: TRBJ1-5; v_call: TRBV2; clone_size: .; cdr3_aa: CASSGGQVSNQPQHF; cdr3_nt: TGTGCCAGCAGTGGAGGGCAGGTGAGCAATCAGCCCCAGCATTTT
d_call: .; j_call: TRBJ1-2; v_call: TRBV7-9; clone_size: .; cdr3_aa: CASSRPTGDGYTF; cdr3_nt: TGTGCCAGCAGCCGCCCCACAGGCGATGGCTACACCTTC
d_call: .; j_call: TRBJ2-3; v_call: TRBV5-1; clone_size: .; cdr3_aa: CASSLGGKVTDTQYF; cdr3_nt: TGCGCCAGCAGCTTGGGGGGGAAGGTCACAGATACGCAGTATTTT
d_call: TRBD2; j_call: TRBJ2-3; v_call: TRBV7-3; clone_size: .; cdr3_aa: CASSLTSPASGGTDTQYF; cdr3_nt: TGTGCCAGCAGCTTAACGAGTCCGGCTAGCGGGGGGACAGATACGCAGTATTTT
d_call: TRBD1; j_call: TRBJ1-2; v_call: TRBV6-6; clone_size: .; cdr3_aa: CASSDAGQGAYGYTF; cdr3_nt: TGTGCCAGCAGTGACGCTGGACAGGGAGCCTATGGCTACACCTTC
d_call: TRBD1; j_call: TRBJ2-7; v_call: TRBV5-6; clone_size: .; cdr3_aa: CASNGGDRGSYEQYF; cdr3_nt: TGTGCCAGCAATGGTGGGGACAGGGGCTCCTACGAGCAGTACTTC
d_call: .; j_call: TRBJ2-7; v_call: TRBV7-2; clone_size: .; cdr3_aa: CASSFTGGVYEQYF; cdr3_nt: TGTGCCAGCAGCTTTACAGGGGGGGTCTACGAGCAGTACTTC
d_call: .; j_call: TRBJ2-5; v_call: TRBV9; clone_size: .; cdr3_aa: CASSPRAASEETQYF; cdr3_nt: TGTGCCAGCAGCCCCCGGGCGGCTAGCGAAGAGACCCAGTACTTC
d_call: TRBD2; j_call: TRBJ2-1; v_call: TRBV5-1; clone_size: .; cdr3_aa: CASSLNPAGAYNEQFF; cdr3_nt: TGCGCCAGCAGCTTGAACCCAGCGGGGGCCTACAATGAGCAGTTCTTC
d_call: TRBD1; j_call: TRBJ2-1; v_call: TRBV5-1; clone_size: .; cdr3_aa: CASSLGQGANNEQFF; cdr3_nt: TGCGCCAGCAGCTTGGGCCAGGGGGCGAACAATGAGCAGTTCTTC
d_call: TRBD1; j_call: TRBJ2-1; v_call: TRBV2; clone_size: few; cdr3_aa: CASSAPGQGRNEQFF; cdr3_nt: TGTGCCAGCAGTGCACCGGGACAGGGACGCAATGAGCAGTTCTTC
d_call: .; j_call: TRBJ2-1; v_call: TRBV6-5; clone_size: .; cdr3_aa: CASSYAGEYNEQFF; cdr3_nt: TGTGCCAGCAGTTACGCAGGTGAATACAATGAGCAGTTCTTC
d_call: TRBD1; j_call: TRBJ1-6; v_call: TRBV18; clone_size: .; cdr3_aa: CASSARQGRDSPLHF; cdr3_nt: TGTGCCAGCTCAGCCCGACAGGGGCGAGATTCACCCCTCCACTTT
d_call: TRBD1; j_call: TRBJ2-7; v_call: TRBV29-1; clone_size: once; cdr3_aa: CSVEGGTGLSYEQYF; cdr3_nt: TGCAGCGTTGAGGGTGGGACAGGGCTCTCCTACGAGCAGTACTTC
d_call: .; j_call: TRBJ2-1; v_call: TRBV7-6; clone_size: .; cdr3_aa: CASKGGYNEQFF; cdr3_nt: TGTGCCAGTAAAGGCGGGTACAATGAGCAGTTCTTC
d_call: .; j_call: TRBJ1-2; v_call: TRBV25-1; clone_size: .; cdr3_aa: CASSGTGYGYTF; cdr3_nt: TGTGCCAGCAGTGGAACAGGGTATGGCTACACCTTC
d_call: TRBD2; j_call: TRBJ2-3; v_call: TRBV7-9; clone_size: .; cdr3_aa: CASSLGLAGSTDTQYF; cdr3_nt: TGTGCCAGCAGCTTAGGTCTAGCGGGGAGCACAGATACGCAGTATTTT
d_call: .; j_call: TRBJ1-2; v_call: TRBV18; clone_size: .; cdr3_aa: CASSPGQSGYTF; cdr3_nt: TGTGCCAGCTCACCAGGCCAGTCTGGCTACACCTTC
d_call: .; j_call: TRBJ2-6; v_call: TRBV9; clone_size: .; cdr3_aa: CASSPRASGANVLTF; cdr3_nt: TGTGCCAGCAGCCCTCGAGCCTCTGGGGCCAACGTCCTGACTTTC
d_call: .; j_call: TRBJ2-1; v_call: TRBV7-2; clone_size: .; cdr3_aa: CASSPAQGVENEQFF; cdr3_nt: TGTGCCAGCAGCCCCGCGCAGGGAGTGGAAAATGAGCAGTTCTTC
d_call: TRBD1; j_call: TRBJ1-1; v_call: TRBV6-5; clone_size: .; cdr3_aa: CASSGQGASNTEAFF; cdr3_nt: TGTGCCAGCAGTGGACAGGGGGCGTCGAACACTGAAGCTTTCTTT
d_call: .; j_call: TRBJ1-5; v_call: TRBV27; clone_size: .; cdr3_aa: CASRPGVQPQHF; cdr3_nt: TGTGCCAGCCGGCCGGGGGTTCAGCCCCAGCATTTT
d_call: .; j_call: TRBJ1-2; v_call: TRBV19; clone_size: .; cdr3_aa: CASSIDPTAWGYTF; cdr3_nt: TGTGCCAGTAGTATAGACCCGACCGCTTGGGGCTACACCTTC
d_call: .; j_call: TRBJ2-1; v_call: TRBV10-3; clone_size: once; cdr3_aa: CAISESSGYNEQFF; cdr3_nt: TGTGCCATCAGTGAGTCCTCAGGCTACAATGAGCAGTTCTTC
d_call: TRBD1; j_call: TRBJ1-2; v_call: TRBV5-4; clone_size: .; cdr3_aa: CASTTGTAYGYTF; cdr3_nt: TGTGCCAGCACAACCGGGACAGCCTATGGCTACACCTTC
d_call: .; j_call: TRBJ2-7; v_call: TRBV5-1; clone_size: .; cdr3_aa: CASSLTGSEQYF; cdr3_nt: TGCGCCAGCAGCTTGACGGGGAGCGAGCAGTACTTC
d_call: TRBD1; j_call: TRBJ1-4; v_call: TRBV28; clone_size: .; cdr3_aa: CASAGTGGTNEKLFF; cdr3_nt: TGTGCCAGCGCCGGGACAGGGGGAACTAATGAAAAACTGTTTTTT
d_call: TRBD1; j_call: TRBJ1-6; v_call: TRBV5-1; clone_size: .; cdr3_aa: CASSPGQGAFSPLHF; cdr3_nt: TGCGCCAGCAGCCCAGGACAGGGCGCCTTTTCACCCCTCCACTTT
d_call: .; j_call: TRBJ1-1; v_call: TRBV18; clone_size: .; cdr3_aa: CASSPYVLENMNTEAFF; cdr3_nt: TGTGCCAGCTCACCATACGTTCTTGAAAACATGAACACTGAAGCTTTCTTT
d_call: TRBD1; j_call: TRBJ2-2; v_call: TRBV28; clone_size: once; cdr3_aa: CASFQGQGITGELFF; cdr3_nt: TGTGCCAGTTTCCAGGGACAGGGGATCACCGGGGAGCTGTTTTTT
d_call: .; j_call: TRBJ1-2; v_call: TRBV2; clone_size: .; cdr3_aa: CASSDQSYGYTF; cdr3_nt: TGTGCCAGCAGTGATCAGAGCTATGGCTACACCTTC
d_call: .; j_call: TRBJ1-5; v_call: TRBV7-2; clone_size: .; cdr3_aa: CASTEEHGADNQPQHF; cdr3_nt: TGTGCCAGCACCGAAGAACACGGGGCAGACAATCAGCCCCAGCATTTT
d_call: .; j_call: TRBJ2-1; v_call: TRBV7-7; clone_size: .; cdr3_aa: CASSDGVGARATYNEQFF; cdr3_nt: TGTGCCAGCAGCGATGGGGTCGGGGCGCGGGCTACCTACAATGAGCAGTTCTTC
d_call: .; j_call: TRBJ2-2; v_call: TRBV9; clone_size: .; cdr3_aa: CASSPEGRGHTGELFF; cdr3_nt: TGTGCCAGCAGCCCCGAGGGGCGGGGCCACACCGGGGAGCTGTTTTTT
d_call: .; j_call: TRBJ1-1; v_call: TRBV7-2; clone_size: .; cdr3_aa: CASSSQGSTEAFF; cdr3_nt: TGTGCCAGCAGCTCACAGGGAAGCACTGAAGCTTTCTTT
d_call: .; j_call: TRBJ2-5; v_call: TRBV19; clone_size: .; cdr3_aa: CASSIRGVQETQYF; cdr3_nt: TGTGCCAGTAGTATAAGGGGGGTCCAAGAGACCCAGTACTTC